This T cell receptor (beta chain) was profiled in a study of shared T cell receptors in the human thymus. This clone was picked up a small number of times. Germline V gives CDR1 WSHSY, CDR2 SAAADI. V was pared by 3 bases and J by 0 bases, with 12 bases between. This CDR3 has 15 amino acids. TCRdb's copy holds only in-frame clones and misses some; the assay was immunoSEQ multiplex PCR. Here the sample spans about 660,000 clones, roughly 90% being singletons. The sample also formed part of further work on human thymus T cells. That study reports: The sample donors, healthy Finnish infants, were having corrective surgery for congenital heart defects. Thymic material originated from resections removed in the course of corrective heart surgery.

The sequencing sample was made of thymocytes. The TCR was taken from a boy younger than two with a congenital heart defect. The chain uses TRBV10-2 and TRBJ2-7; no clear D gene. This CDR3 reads CASSEGSSSSYEQYF. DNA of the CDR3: TGCGCCAGCAGTGAAGGTAGCTCGAGCTCCTACGAGCAGTACTTC.